These 14 T cell receptor beta chains were all obtained from the same sample, sequenced in a study of shared clonotypes between healthy human individuals. Sequenced by immunoSEQ multiplex PCR; TCRdb stores in-frame clones only, minus some. The profile shows approximately 1,000,000 clones, 70% to 80% of them singletons. Sample: memory CD4+ T cells from PBMCs. Regarding subset: CD45RA-negative fraction. The origin of the receptors is a man aged 18 to 30 in good health. Some clones in this sample may be carry-over from other donors' samples.

This sequence joins TRBV5-4 and TRBJ1-1; TRBD1 is a possible D gene (5 bases). V lost 4 bases and J 1 base, leaving 14 bases between the germline ends. This CDR3 is 15 amino acids long. Germline CDR1 reads SGHNT; CDR2 reads YYREEE (reference sequence). CDR3 nucleotides: TGTGCCAGCAGCACGGAGGGACGGGGGAACACTGAAGCTTTCTTT. Amino acid sequence: CASSTEGRGNTEAFF.

The J gene is TRBJ2-1, the V gene TRBV9; unclear D gene. V lost 7 bases, J lost 4 bases, and 9 bases lay in between. The CDR3 sequence is 12 residues long. The germline V gene has CDR1 SGDLS and CDR2 YYNGEE. CDR3: CASGRYYNEQFF. CDR3 nucleotide sequence: TGTGCCAGCGGGCGGTATTACAATGAGCAGTTCTTC.

This clone was seen a few times. This chain connects TRBV7-2 to TRBJ1-4; no clear D. V was cut by 4 bases and J by 0 bases, with 6 bases left in between. The CDR3 has 14 amino acids. CDR1 is SGHTA and CDR2 is FQGNSA in the germline V gene. In DNA, the CDR3 is TGTGCCAGCAGCTCCCGGGCAACTAATGAAAAACTGTTTTTT. It translates to CASSSRATNEKLFF. The full variable domain, completed using reference TRBV7-2 and TRBJ1-4, is GAGVSQSPSNKVTEKGKDVELRCDPISGHTALYWYRQSLGQGLEFLIYFQGNSAPDKSGLPSDRFSAERTGGSVSTLTIQRTQQEDSAVYLCASSSRATNEKLFFGSGTQLSVL.

V is TRBV5-5 and J is TRBJ2-1; D might be TRBD2 (5 bases). Germline V gene sequence: CDR1 SGHKS, CDR2 YYEKEE (reference sequence). V lost 0 bases and J lost 0, with 13 bases in between. CDR3 length equals 17 residues. The CDR3 spells CASSLAQRVGSYNEQFF. DNA for the CDR3: TGTGCCAGCAGCTTGGCACAGAGGGTCGGCTCCTACAATGAGCAGTTCTTC.

The table lists this clone with a few counts. The chain carries TRBV4-3 and TRBJ1-1; weak D call: TRBD1 (5 bases). Trimming cost V 0 bases and J 12 bases, with 14 bases left between them. Germline V gene sequence: CDR1 LGHNA, CDR2 YSLEER. The CDR3 has 13 residues. This chain's CDR3 is CASSQDLAGRSFF. CDR3 in DNA: TGCGCCAGCAGCCAAGATCTGGCAGGGAGGTCTTTCTTT.

This clone was found a few times. This sequence joins TRBV5-4 and TRBJ1-3; TRBD1 agrees at 8 bases. CDR1 is SGHNT, CDR2 YYREEE, per germline (reference sequence). V dropped 4 bases and J dropped 0; count of bases not matched to a gene: 3. The CDR3 runs to 15 residues. The CDR3 loop reads CASSEDRASGNTIYF. CDR3 DNA sequence: TGTGCCAGCAGCGAGGACAGGGCCTCTGGAAACACCATATATTTT.

This clone was picked up one time. The chain is built from TRBV6-5 and TRBJ2-7, with unresolved D. Per germline, CDR1 MNHEY and CDR2 SVGAGI. The ends were cut back, 3 bases at V and 0 bases at J, with 9 bases in the middle. CDR3 length: 14 residues. CDR3 sequence (DNA): TGTGCCAGCAGTTATATGGCAGCCTCCTACGAGCAGTACTTC. Amino acid sequence: CASSYMAASYEQYF.

The V gene is TRBV18, the J gene TRBJ1-1, with D uncertain. CDR3 length equals 16 residues. The germline V gene encodes CDR1 KGHSH and CDR2 LQKENI. V was pared by 3 bases and J by 2 bases, with 16 bases between. The CDR3 DNA sequence: TGTGCCAGCTCACCTTCTCAATTACAAGGAAACACTGAAGCTTTCTTT. This translates into CASSPSQLQGNTEAFF.

The gene calls are TRBV28 and TRBJ2-7, with D perhaps TRBD1 (6 bases). V lost 3 bases, J lost 5 bases, and 11 bases lay in between. CDR3 length: 13 amino acids. Germline CDR1 and CDR2: MDHEN and SYDVKM. Written as DNA, the CDR3 is TGTGCCAGCAGTTTGGTTCAGGGGCACGAGCAGTACTTC. Its protein is CASSLVQGHEQYF.

The rearrangement uses TRBV7-2 and TRBJ1-2; D perhaps matches TRBD1 (6 bases). Trimming removed 3 bases from V and 2 bases from J, with 13 bases in between. From germline, CDR1 is SGHTA and CDR2 FQGNSA. The CDR3 runs to 15 residues. CDR3 sequence reads: CASSLNRDTNYGYTF. In nucleotides, the CDR3 is TGTGCCAGCAGCTTGAACCGGGACACCAACTATGGCTACACCTTC.

Worth noting for this clone: The sample carries other DNA sequences with the same CDR3. This chain's CDR3 is CSVVRIQETQYF. The CDR3 coding sequence is TGCAGCGTTGTTCGCATTCAAGAGACCCAGTACTTC. The chain couples TRBV29-1 to TRBJ2-5; D is undetermined. This CDR3 has 12 amino acids. Germline V gene sequence: CDR1 SQVTM, CDR2 ANQGSEA. V shed 4 bases and J shed 2 bases, with 8 bases lying between them.

The V call is TRBV6-6, the J call TRBJ2-1; D call uncertain. V was trimmed by 5 bases and J by 7 bases, leaving 15 bases between them. In germline, CDR1 is MNHNY, CDR2 SVGAGI (reference sequence). This CDR3 spans 14 amino acids. The CDR3 bases are TGTGCCAGCAGTGATGAACCGATTAGGAATGAGCAGTTCTTC. Translating it yields CASSDEPIRNEQFF.

Of note for this clone: The sample contains more than one DNA sequence encoding this CDR3. The V gene is TRBV5-1, the J gene TRBJ1-4, with 10 bases identical to TRBD1. In germline, CDR1 is SGHRS, CDR2 YFSETQ. V was clipped by 4 bases and J by 2 bases; unmatched bases: 2. The CDR3 extends over 15 amino acids. In DNA form, the CDR3 reads TGCGCCAGCAGCCAGACAGGGGGCACTAATGAAAAACTGTTTTTT. Protein product: CASSQTGGTNEKLFF.

On this clone: The same CDR3 is also encoded by other DNA sequences in this sample. The chain uses TRBV7-2 and TRBJ1-2; TRBD1 aligns across 11 bases. The CDR3 is 14 amino acids. Germline V lookup: CDR1 SGHTA, CDR2 FQGNSA. J lost 6 bases, V lost 6 bases, and 6 bases had no gene match. DNA for the CDR3: TGTGCCAGCAGTCTAGGACAGGGGGCGAATGGCTACACCTTC. Amino acid sequence: CASSLGQGANGYTF.